This TCR beta chain was recovered during a study of shared clonotypes between healthy human individuals. On the study more broadly: Plates per donor: three CD4 naive, three CD4 memory, two CD8 naive, one CD8 memory.

Clones were sequenced by immunoSEQ multiplex PCR, and TCRdb holds only the in-frame ones, with some missing. The sample carries 2 million to 2.5 million clones, under 95% recorded once. The specimen sequenced was naive CD4+ T cells from PBMCs. Subset defined: CD45RA+ positively selected. The receptor was derived from a man between 18 and 29 years old in good health. Some clones in this sample may be carry-over from other donors' samples.

In DNA form, the CDR3 reads TGTGCCAGCAGTTCCTTCGGGGCAGGGGCCAACGTCCTGACTTTC. The encoded protein is CASSSFGAGANVLTF. V usage is TRBV27 and J usage is TRBJ2-6; perhaps D is TRBD1 or TRBD2 (5 bases each). Trimming left V 4 bases short and J 4 bases short, with 11 bases between. The CDR3 runs to 15 residues. CDR1 and CDR2 (germline): MNHEY, SMNVEV (reference sequence).